This T cell receptor beta chain was found in a study of early T cells in non-severe SARS-CoV-2 infection (dated by TCRdb to 2020 to 2022). About the investigation overall: Bulk RNA from unsorted whole blood was used for TCR sequencing, so alpha and beta chains could not be paired.

Many counts were recorded for this clonotype. The antigen it recognizes is unknown. Base qualities were left out, and no much larger clone turns up one base away. General findings and caveats noted by the study authors: VDJdb matching was skewed toward anti-spike CD8 responses, so virus-specific expansions were likely underestimated and private and CD4 specificities were missed.

V gives up 3 bases and J gives up 11 bases, and the segment between their germline ends measures 8 bases. There are 11 amino acids in the CDR3, from cysteine to phenylalanine inclusive. Only the CDR3 DNA is retained, 33 bases long and in frame from the first base. According to the germline V gene, CDR1 reads SNHLY and CDR2 reads FYNNEI. This was a case-control study nested in a cohort of healthcare workers in London, UK, who had nasopharyngeal swab PCR tests and blood samples taken every week. Between 23 and 31 March 2020, the week of the UK lockdown, healthcare workers were enrolled and then followed up weekly for as long as 16 weeks. The protocol used for the library was 5' RACE. The run used a NextSeq 500. The TCR library protocol attached unique molecular identifiers to individual cDNA molecules to correct for sequencing error and PCR bias. TCR alpha and beta chains were both sequenced, and the abundances of alpha and beta sequences in each sample were closely correlated with each other. In the source study's methods: V gene, J gene and CDR3 annotation of TCR sequences was performed with Decombinator V4. Expanded TCRs were defined as changing significantly between any two time points under a Poisson model with p below 0.0001. Abundances of TCRs were expressed as counts per million after normalisation to the total number of TCRs sequenced in each sample. MAIT TCRs were defined by TRAV1-2 paired with TRAJ12, TRAJ20 or TRAJ33, and iNKT TCRs by TRAV10 paired with TRAJ18. VDJdb, accessed 1 November 2021, was searched for CMV, EBV and SARS-CoV-2 annotated TCRs, excluding TCRs annotated for multiple antigens. The public reads were reanalyzed by TCRdb: fastp trimming at Q25, MiXCR alignment, in-frame beta chains only. Each record represents a unique CDR3 protein, reported with the most common genes and DNA among its rows. What appears here as the V and J calls and clone size reflects TCRdb's work, not the paper's. The sample data list some 46,000 distinct CDR3 sequences, and approximately 8.5% of these were observed just once. Just under 15% of the sample is taken by the ten largest.

Sequencing was carried out using whole blood. This sequence was found in an adult who was a healthcare worker with PCR-confirmed SARS-CoV-2 infection or an uninfected control (not recorded which). The chain is encoded by TRBV2 joined to TRBJ2-1, with the D gene not confidently named. This receptor has the CDR3 CASSDQEKQFF. In nucleotide form, the sequence is TGTGCCAGCAGTGATCAGGAAAAGCAGTTCTTC. Joined to the reference TRBV2 and TRBJ2-1 proteins, this CDR3 gives the full variable domain: EPEVTQTPSHQVTQMGQEVILRCVPISNHLYFYWYRQILGQKVEFLVSFYNNEISEKSEIFDDQFSVERPDGSNFTLKIRSTKLEDSAMYFCASSDQEKQFFGPGTRLTVL.